Listed below are T cell receptor beta chains from one sample, sequenced in a study of siplizumab effects on memory and regulatory T cells. These receptors' antigens are unknown. Using immunoSEQ multiplex PCR, the repertoire was profiled, and TCRdb retains in-frame clones only, with some absent. The table includes some 20,000 clones, 46% detected once. Sequences were obtained from CFSE-low (dividing) CD4+ T cells sorted from an allogeneic mixed lymphocyte reaction. These receptors were collected from a human donor in good health; the cells came from an allogeneic mixed lymphocyte reaction. The CDR3 runs from the conserved cysteine through the conserved F or W. The order of the fields is D gene, J gene, V gene, CDR3 length, clone size, CDR3 protein, CDR3 DNA. A D gene is named only where the DNA matches it firmly. Rows may omit the clone size; those that give it use once, few, many or a size class.

D gene: -
J gene: TRBJ2-2
V gene: TRBV5-4
CDR3 length: 14
clone size: -
CDR3 protein: CASSLGGGTGELFF
CDR3 DNA: TGTGCCAGCAGCTTGGGAGGGGGCACCGGGGAGCTGTTTTTT

D gene: TRBD1
J gene: TRBJ1-2
V gene: TRBV27
CDR3 length: 13
clone size: -
CDR3 protein: CASTRQGGDGYTF
CDR3 DNA: TGTGCCAGCACCCGGCAGGGGGGGGATGGCTACACCTTC

D gene: -
J gene: TRBJ1-1
V gene: TRBV18
CDR3 length: 14
clone size: -
CDR3 protein: CASSQQGWNTEAFF
CDR3 DNA: TGTGCCAGCTCACAACAGGGTTGGAACACTGAAGCTTTCTTT

D gene: -
J gene: TRBJ2-5
V gene: TRBV11-2
CDR3 length: 13
clone size: many
CDR3 protein: CASSRSGQETQYF
CDR3 DNA: TGTGCCAGCAGCCGATCGGGGCAAGAGACCCAGTACTTC

D gene: -
J gene: TRBJ1-4
V gene: TRBV6-6
CDR3 length: 15
clone size: -
CDR3 protein: CASSRSGGRNEKLFF
CDR3 DNA: TGTGCCAGCAGTCGCTCGGGGGGGAGAAATGAAAAACTGTTTTTT

D gene: -
J gene: TRBJ2-6
V gene: TRBV2
CDR3 length: 13
clone size: -
CDR3 protein: CASKMSGANVLTF
CDR3 DNA: TGTGCCAGCAAAATGTCTGGGGCCAACGTCCTGACTTTC

D gene: -
J gene: TRBJ1-5
V gene: TRBV19
CDR3 length: 16
clone size: -
CDR3 protein: CASSPWMGAAGQPQHF
CDR3 DNA: TGTGCCAGTAGTCCCTGGATGGGGGCCGCCGGCCAGCCCCAGCATTTT

D gene: TRBD1
J gene: TRBJ2-3
V gene: TRBV2
CDR3 length: 14
clone size: few
CDR3 protein: CAISRDRSTDTQYF
CDR3 DNA: TGTGCCATCTCCCGGGACAGGAGCACAGATACGCAGTATTTT

D gene: -
J gene: TRBJ1-6
V gene: TRBV7-9
CDR3 length: 11
clone size: -
CDR3 protein: CASSLGGTLHF
CDR3 DNA: TGTGCCAGCAGCTTAGGCGGCACCCTCCACTTT

D gene: -
J gene: TRBJ1-2
V gene: TRBV28
CDR3 length: 13
clone size: -
CDR3 protein: CASLIGGAYGYTF
CDR3 DNA: TGTGCCAGCCTAATTGGAGGGGCATATGGCTACACCTTC

D gene: -
J gene: TRBJ2-1
V gene: TRBV5-1
CDR3 length: 13
clone size: -
CDR3 protein: CASTWGRGGEQFF
CDR3 DNA: TGCGCCAGCACGTGGGGGAGAGGCGGTGAGCAGTTCTTC

D gene: -
J gene: TRBJ1-3
V gene: TRBV7-9
CDR3 length: 14
clone size: -
CDR3 protein: CASREESSGNTIYF
CDR3 DNA: TGTGCCAGCAGAGAAGAAAGCTCTGGAAACACCATATATTTT

D gene: -
J gene: TRBJ2-5
V gene: TRBV2
CDR3 length: 14
clone size: -
CDR3 protein: CASNLDRAQETQYF
CDR3 DNA: TGTGCCAGCAACTTGGATAGGGCCCAAGAGACCCAGTACTTC

D gene: -
J gene: TRBJ1-1
V gene: TRBV6-5
CDR3 length: 14
clone size: -
CDR3 protein: CASRNSRGNTEAFF
CDR3 DNA: TGTGCCAGCAGGAACAGTAGAGGGAACACTGAAGCTTTCTTT

D gene: -
J gene: TRBJ1-5
V gene: TRBV28
CDR3 length: 13
clone size: -
CDR3 protein: CASSLDSNQPQHF
CDR3 DNA: TGTGCCAGCAGTTTAGACAGCAATCAGCCCCAGCATTTT

D gene: -
J gene: TRBJ2-7
V gene: TRBV5-8
CDR3 length: 13
clone size: -
CDR3 protein: CASSPPTGWGQYF
CDR3 DNA: TGTGCCAGCAGCCCTCCCACAGGGTGGGGGCAGTACTTC

D gene: -
J gene: TRBJ1-3
V gene: TRBV6-5
CDR3 length: 14
clone size: -
CDR3 protein: CASTTISSGNTIYF
CDR3 DNA: TGTGCCAGCACCACGATAAGCTCTGGAAACACCATATATTTT

D gene: -
J gene: TRBJ2-7
V gene: TRBV6-5
CDR3 length: 14
clone size: -
CDR3 protein: CASTKSFSSYEQYF
CDR3 DNA: TGTGCCAGCACCAAATCCTTCAGCTCCTACGAGCAGTACTTC

D gene: -
J gene: TRBJ2-3
V gene: TRBV7-2
CDR3 length: 13
clone size: -
CDR3 protein: CASSFYSADTQYF
CDR3 DNA: TGTGCCAGCAGCTTTTATTCGGCAGATACGCAGTATTTT

D gene: TRBD2
J gene: TRBJ2-1
V gene: TRBV5-1
CDR3 length: 15
clone size: few
CDR3 protein: CASSVLAGSYNEQFF
CDR3 DNA: TGCGCCAGCAGCGTATTAGCGGGGTCGTACAATGAGCAGTTCTTC

D gene: TRBD1
J gene: TRBJ1-5
V gene: TRBV6-1
CDR3 length: 14
clone size: -
CDR3 protein: CASIWTGDGQPQHF
CDR3 DNA: TGTGCCAGCATATGGACAGGGGATGGTCAGCCCCAGCATTTT

D gene: -
J gene: TRBJ1-1
V gene: TRBV6-5
CDR3 length: 13
clone size: -
CDR3 protein: CASRRDTGTEAFF
CDR3 DNA: TGTGCCAGCAGACGGGACACAGGGACTGAAGCTTTCTTT

D gene: TRBD1
J gene: TRBJ2-5
V gene: TRBV5-1
CDR3 length: 15
clone size: -
CDR3 protein: CASSLDGDRQETQYF
CDR3 DNA: TGCGCCAGCAGCTTGGATGGGGACAGACAAGAGACCCAGTACTTC

D gene: -
J gene: TRBJ1-2
V gene: TRBV7-2
CDR3 length: 15
clone size: few
CDR3 protein: CASSLSAGLNYGYTF
CDR3 DNA: TGTGCCAGCAGCTTAAGCGCAGGGTTGAACTATGGCTACACCTTC

D gene: TRBD2
J gene: TRBJ2-1
V gene: TRBV18
CDR3 length: 15
clone size: once
CDR3 protein: CASSATSGGENEQFF
CDR3 DNA: TGTGCCAGCTCCGCGACTAGCGGGGGGGAGAATGAGCAGTTCTTC

D gene: -
J gene: TRBJ1-4
V gene: TRBV6-1
CDR3 length: 16
clone size: -
CDR3 protein: CASSDLGGVTNEKLFF
CDR3 DNA: TGTGCCAGCAGTGACCTTGGGGGTGTTACTAATGAAAAACTGTTTTTT

D gene: TRBD1
J gene: TRBJ2-1
V gene: TRBV6-5
CDR3 length: 16
clone size: -
CDR3 protein: CASSYSITPGGNEQFF
CDR3 DNA: TGTGCCAGCAGTTACTCGATTACCCCAGGGGGCAATGAGCAGTTCTTC

D gene: -
J gene: TRBJ1-4
V gene: TRBV10-3
CDR3 length: 13
clone size: few
CDR3 protein: CAISESTNEKLFF
CDR3 DNA: TGTGCCATCAGTGAATCAACTAATGAAAAACTGTTTTTT

D gene: TRBD1
J gene: TRBJ2-1
V gene: TRBV5-1
CDR3 length: 23
clone size: -
CDR3 protein: CASSLEPYWKDRVSPSSYNEQFF
CDR3 DNA: TGCGCCAGCAGCTTGGAACCTTACTGGAAAGACAGGGTAAGCCCGAGCTCCTACAATGAGCAGTTCTTC

D gene: -
J gene: TRBJ2-5
V gene: TRBV19
CDR3 length: 12
clone size: -
CDR3 protein: CASGLHGETQYF
CDR3 DNA: TGTGCCAGCGGGCTCCACGGGGAGACCCAGTACTTC

D gene: -
J gene: TRBJ2-3
V gene: TRBV10-3
CDR3 length: 15
clone size: few
CDR3 protein: CAISDPLGRTDTQYF
CDR3 DNA: TGTGCCATCAGTGACCCCCTAGGACGCACAGATACGCAGTATTTT

D gene: TRBD1
J gene: TRBJ1-2
V gene: TRBV12-5
CDR3 length: 16
clone size: -
CDR3 protein: CASGLVLGQGRYGYTF
CDR3 DNA: TGTGCTAGTGGTTTGGTGCTCGGACAGGGGAGGTATGGCTACACCTTC

D gene: -
J gene: TRBJ1-2
V gene: TRBV19
CDR3 length: 11
clone size: few
CDR3 protein: CASSRGGGYTF
CDR3 DNA: TGTGCCAGTTCTCGGGGGGGTGGCTACACCTTC

D gene: -
J gene: TRBJ1-1
V gene: TRBV28
CDR3 length: 13
clone size: -
CDR3 protein: CAIYDRGGIEAFF
CDR3 DNA: TGTGCCATTTACGACCGGGGGGGGATTGAAGCTTTCTTT

D gene: -
J gene: TRBJ1-5
V gene: TRBV7-2
CDR3 length: 14
clone size: few
CDR3 protein: CASSPEYSNQPQHF
CDR3 DNA: TGTGCCAGCAGCCCCGAATATAGCAATCAGCCCCAGCATTTT

D gene: TRBD2
J gene: TRBJ2-3
V gene: TRBV18
CDR3 length: 16
clone size: -
CDR3 protein: CASSPIRAGATDTQYF
CDR3 DNA: TGTGCCAGCTCACCAATTAGAGCGGGGGCCACAGATACGCAGTATTTT

D gene: -
J gene: TRBJ2-1
V gene: TRBV7-3
CDR3 length: 15
clone size: -
CDR3 protein: CASSSWGGAQNEQFF
CDR3 DNA: TGTGCCAGCAGCTCCTGGGGGGGCGCCCAGAATGAGCAGTTCTTC

D gene: -
J gene: TRBJ2-2
V gene: TRBV5-4
CDR3 length: 16
clone size: -
CDR3 protein: CASSRVNQWGSGELFF
CDR3 DNA: TGTGCCAGCAGTCGGGTTAATCAGTGGGGCTCCGGGGAGCTGTTTTTT

D gene: TRBD1
J gene: TRBJ1-4
V gene: TRBV9
CDR3 length: 14
clone size: few
CDR3 protein: CASSPGGGNEKLFF
CDR3 DNA: TGTGCCAGCAGCCCAGGGGGCGGCAATGAAAAACTGTTTTTT

D gene: -
J gene: TRBJ1-2
V gene: TRBV2
CDR3 length: 13
clone size: -
CDR3 protein: CASSEGSNYGYTF
CDR3 DNA: TGTGCCAGCAGTGAAGGGTCTAACTATGGCTACACCTTC

D gene: -
J gene: TRBJ1-3
V gene: TRBV10-3
CDR3 length: 13
clone size: -
CDR3 protein: CATEQGSGNTIYF
CDR3 DNA: TGTGCCACCGAACAAGGATCTGGAAACACCATATATTTT

D gene: -
J gene: TRBJ2-1
V gene: TRBV6-5
CDR3 length: 15
clone size: -
CDR3 protein: CASSSIEGSYNEQFF
CDR3 DNA: TGTGCCAGCAGCTCTATAGAGGGATCCTACAATGAGCAGTTCTTC